The 3 T cell receptor beta chains given below trace back to one sample, sequenced in a study of beta chain features in type 1 diabetes. Their cognate antigens are unknown. Overall study results and limits: There was a moderate but significant shortening of TCRB CDR3s in all four CD4+ subsets of Type 1 diabetes patients.

Expressed TCRB transcripts got sequenced, as all isolated RNA was reverse transcribed. This table comes from immunoSEQ multiplex PCR, and its TCRdb copy is limited to in-frame clones, with some not included. The table shows about 740,000 clones, with around an eighth occurring only once. The specimen was naive CD4+ T cells from blood. The receptors here all came from a man aged 18-30 years with type 1 diabetes.

The chain has TRBV18 and TRBJ1-2; 8 bases agree with TRBD1. The germline gives CDR1 KGHSH, CDR2 LQKENI. V was pared by 3 bases and J by 5 bases, with 5 bases of the junction left unmatched. The CDR3 is 14 residues long. CDR3 sequence (DNA): TGTGCCAGCTCACCGTCCGACAGGGGATATGGCTACACCTTC. It yields the protein CASSPSDRGYGYTF.

This clone was observed a handful of times. The rearrangement links TRBV6-5 to TRBJ1-3; D is unclear. There are 14 residues in the CDR3. CDR1 and CDR2 (germline): MNHEY, SVGAGI. V was shortened by 6 bases and J by 2 bases, with 11 bases between the two germline ends. The CDR3 is CASRPPGPGNTIYF. DNA for the CDR3: TGTGCCAGCAGACCCCCAGGACCTGGAAACACCATATATTTT.

This clone was picked up a small number of times. The same CDR3 is also encoded by other DNA sequences in this sample. The V call is TRBV29-1, the J call TRBJ2-5; TRBD1 matches at 7 bases. CDR3 length: 12 amino acids. CDR1 is SQVTM and CDR2 is ANQGSEA in the germline V gene. The junction had 2 bases not matched to a gene; V was cut back by 6 bases and J by 1 base. The CDR3 region is CSVGTVQETQYF. CDR3 sequence (DNA): TGCAGCGTCGGGACAGTCCAAGAGACCCAGTACTTC.